Presented here are 11 T cell receptor beta chains from one specimen sequenced in a study of blood T cell repertoires in COVID-19 (dated by TCRdb to 2020 to 2022). Libraries were prepared through the immunoSEQ multiplex PCR assay. In its TCRdb copy, this immuneACCESS table keeps in-frame sequences only and misses some clones. Where compared with another copy, unresolved V genes explain less than half of these, and the others have no known cause. The sample has some 53,000 clones on record, about 88% of them singletons. The top ten hold roughly 5.3% of the sample. Material: peripheral blood. The receptors were gathered from a man between 60 and 75 years old with active COVID-19.

As DNA, the CDR3 is TGTGCCAGCTCACCAGGCCGGACAGATAATTCACCCCTCCACTTT. Its translation: CASSPGRTDNSPLHF. This chain uses TRBV18 with TRBJ1-6; a weak D match, TRBD1 (6 bases). V was clipped by 2 bases and J by 5 bases, with 10 bases between them. CDR1 and CDR2 (germline): KGHSH, LQKENI. CDR3 size: 15 residues.

The chain has TRBV7-9 and TRBJ1-6; tentatively, D is TRBD1 (5 bases). V was cut by 3 bases and J by 8 bases, with 14 bases left in between. The CDR3 is 15 amino acids. Germline V gene lookup returns CDR1 SEHNR and CDR2 FQNEAQ (reference sequence). In nucleotides, the CDR3 is TGTGCCAGCAGCTTTGGTGACAGCAGGGATTCACCCCTCCACTTT. This encodes CASSFGDSRDSPLHF.

The J gene is TRBJ2-2, the V gene TRBV7-6, with TRBD1 identical over 8 bases. The CDR3 extends over 15 amino acids. The V and J ends lost 5 bases and 7 bases, in that order; junction bases with no gene match: 9. Germline CDR1 SGHVS, CDR2 FNYEAQ. The DNA of the CDR3 is TGTGCCAGCAGCCCAGGACAGGGTAGTCACGGGGAGCTGTTTTTT. Amino acids: CASSPGQGSHGELFF.

This chain joins TRBV3-1 (or the pseudogene TRBV3-2) and TRBJ2-3, with 7 bases matching TRBD2. This CDR3 is built from 15 residues. With V trimmed by 5 bases and J by 1 base, 6 bases remained unmatched. The germline V gene has CDR1 LGHDT and CDR2 YNNKEL (reference sequence). Here the CDR3 reads CASSYSGWGTDTQYF. As DNA, the CDR3 is TGTGCCAGCAGCTATAGCGGGTGGGGCACAGATACGCAGTATTTT.

The chain links TRBV9 to TRBJ2-1; TRBD2 agrees at 7 bases. The CDR3 runs 15 residues. V lost 6 bases, J lost 4 bases, and 10 bases stayed unmatched. CDR1 SGDLS and CDR2 YYNGEE come from the germline V gene. CDR3 bases: TGTGCCAGCACCGCAATGGCTAGCGGATACAATGAGCAGTTCTTC. It is translated as CASTAMASGYNEQFF.

For the CDR3, the DNA is TGTGCCAGCAGTTTTGGGGCGCTCCATAGCAATCAGCCCCAGCATTTT. Protein product: CASSFGALHSNQPQHF. The chain is built from TRBV28 and TRBJ1-5; a possible D gene is TRBD1 (5 bases). CDR1 and CDR2 (germline): MDHEN, SYDVKM. There are 16 residues in the CDR3. V was cut by 3 bases and J by 0 bases, with 12 bases left in between.

The chain employs TRBV4-3 and TRBJ2-3; 8 bases line up with TRBD1. Germline V gene sequence: CDR1 LGHNA, CDR2 YSLEER. V was clipped by 1 base and J by 2 bases; unmatched bases: 14. The CDR3 extends over 19 amino acids. The chain's CDR3 is CASSQGGTGLHPDTDTQYF. The CDR3 nucleotides are TGCGCCAGCAGCCAAGGAGGGACAGGACTCCACCCCGACACAGATACGCAGTATTTT.

The chain employs TRBV7-6 and TRBJ2-3, with 11 nucleotides matching TRBD1. The CDR3 spans 16 residues. Trimming took 6 bases from V and 6 from J; bases not matched to a gene: 11. The germline CDR1 and CDR2 sequences are SGHVS and FNYEAQ. DNA of the CDR3: TGTGCCAGCAGGTTTGGGACAGGGGGTTTAGGGGATACGCAGTATTTT. Translated: CASRFGTGGLGDTQYF.

The J gene is TRBJ2-7, the V gene TRBV19; 7 positions agree with TRBD1. Trimming took 5 bases from V and 6 from J; bases not matched to a gene: 10. Germline V lookup: CDR1 LNHDA, CDR2 SQIVND (reference sequence). This CDR3 is 14 amino acids long. The CDR3 protein is CASSAGTVGREQYF. CDR3 sequence (DNA): TGTGCCAGTAGTGCTGGGACAGTAGGCCGCGAGCAGTACTTC.

V usage is TRBV7-2 and J usage is TRBJ2-7; maybe TRBD2 (6 bases). The V and J ends lost 5 bases and 6 bases respectively, with 20 bases between them. The CDR3 consists of 15 residues. CDR1 SGHTA and CDR2 FQGNSA come from the germline V gene. This CDR3 reads CASSTSGVGGTEQYF. The CDR3, as DNA: TGTGCCAGCAGCACCTCGGGTGTTGGCGGGACCGAGCAGTACTTC.

The chain is built from TRBV7-9 and TRBJ2-3; D unclear. The CDR3 loop spans 13 amino acids. Germline V gene lookup returns CDR1 SEHNR and CDR2 FQNEAQ (reference sequence). Trimming took off 0 bases at V and 5 bases at J, with 6 bases between the two ends. CDR3 nucleotides: TGTGCCAGCAGCTTAGCAGCCCTAGATACGCAGTATTTT. Encoded protein: CASSLAALDTQYF.